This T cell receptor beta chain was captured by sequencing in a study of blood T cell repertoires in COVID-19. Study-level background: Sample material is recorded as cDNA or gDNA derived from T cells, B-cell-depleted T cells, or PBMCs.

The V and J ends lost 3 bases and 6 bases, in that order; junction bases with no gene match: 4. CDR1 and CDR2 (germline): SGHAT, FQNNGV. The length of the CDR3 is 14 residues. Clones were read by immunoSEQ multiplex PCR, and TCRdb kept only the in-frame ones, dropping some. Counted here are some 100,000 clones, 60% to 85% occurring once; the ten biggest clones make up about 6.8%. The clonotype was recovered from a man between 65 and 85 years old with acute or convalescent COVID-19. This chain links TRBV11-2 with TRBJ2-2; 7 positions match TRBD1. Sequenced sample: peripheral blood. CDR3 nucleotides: TGTGCCAGCAGCTTCGACAGGGTTGCCGGGGAGCTGTTTTTT. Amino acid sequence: CASSFDRVAGELFF.